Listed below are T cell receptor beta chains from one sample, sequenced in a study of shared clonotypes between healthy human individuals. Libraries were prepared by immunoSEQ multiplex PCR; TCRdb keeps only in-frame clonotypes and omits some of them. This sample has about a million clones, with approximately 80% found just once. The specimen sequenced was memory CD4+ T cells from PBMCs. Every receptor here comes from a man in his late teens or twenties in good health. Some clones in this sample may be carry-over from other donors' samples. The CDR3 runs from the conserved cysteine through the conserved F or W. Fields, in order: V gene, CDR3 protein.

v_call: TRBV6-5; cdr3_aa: CASSPDYAGRRYF
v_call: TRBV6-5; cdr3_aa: CASSYSPTYEQYF
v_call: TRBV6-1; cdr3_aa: CASRVKRERGETQYF
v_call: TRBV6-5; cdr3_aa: CASSREEGVTEAFF
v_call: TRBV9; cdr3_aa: CASSENGDIQYF
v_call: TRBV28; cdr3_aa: CASSTTAGTGRETQYF
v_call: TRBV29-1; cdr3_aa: CSVKGLAAYEQYF
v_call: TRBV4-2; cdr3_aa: CASSQETGTDTQYF
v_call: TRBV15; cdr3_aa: CATSRSGGSYEQYF
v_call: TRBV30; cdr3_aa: CAWAPGVIYEQYF
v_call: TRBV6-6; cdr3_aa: CASSYSSAFSYEQYF
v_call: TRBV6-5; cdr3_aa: CASSRPSGRDNEQFF
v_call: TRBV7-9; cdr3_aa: CASRWGQGDGYTF
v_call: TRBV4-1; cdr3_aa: CASSQDPGASGKQYF
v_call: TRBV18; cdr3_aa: CASSTDTYGYTF
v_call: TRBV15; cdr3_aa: CATSRGVTSGEYF
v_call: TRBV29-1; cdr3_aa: CSVEASGSTDTQYF
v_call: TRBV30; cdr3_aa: CAWRGTGRQYF
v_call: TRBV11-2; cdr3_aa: CASSLGSGTSSYNEQFF
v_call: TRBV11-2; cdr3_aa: CASSLDGYSETQYF
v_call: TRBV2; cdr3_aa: CASSAPTGTSGSNEQFF
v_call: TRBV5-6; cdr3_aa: CASSFWDRNTEAFF
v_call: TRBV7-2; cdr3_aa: CASSLPRTSGRISYEQYF
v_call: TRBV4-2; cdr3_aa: CASSQGGLAGGWTGELFF
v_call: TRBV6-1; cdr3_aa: CASLAADTQYF
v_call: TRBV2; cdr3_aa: CASTWGNDEKLFF
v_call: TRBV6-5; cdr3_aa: CASSRGRISGNTIYF
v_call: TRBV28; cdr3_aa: CASRSPSQRSGANVLTF
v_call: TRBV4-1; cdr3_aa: CASSQDGSYYNEQFF
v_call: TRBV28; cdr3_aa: CASSLRQGYQPQHF
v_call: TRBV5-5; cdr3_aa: CASSLDGLYNEQFF
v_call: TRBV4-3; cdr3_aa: CASSQDPAQNTEAFF
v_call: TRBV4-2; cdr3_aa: CASSPILASYNEQFF
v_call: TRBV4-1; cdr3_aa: CASSWGQGREKLFF
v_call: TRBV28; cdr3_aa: CASSLLSAGKNEAFF
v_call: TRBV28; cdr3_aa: CASSPHHTSGEQFF
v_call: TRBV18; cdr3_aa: CASSPGPGASGKGYYEQYF
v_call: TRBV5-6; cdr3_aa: CASSLLGGIQGGLYEQYF
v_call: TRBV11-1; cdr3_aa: CASSLGRLALEETQYF
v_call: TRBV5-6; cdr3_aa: CASSFFNGAHEQFF
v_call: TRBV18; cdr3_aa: CASSKDRGNEQFF
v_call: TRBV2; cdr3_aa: CASRVHTVSYEQYF
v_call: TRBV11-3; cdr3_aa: CASSLDTRVLFF
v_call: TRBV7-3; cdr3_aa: CASSYRGGSPYEQYF
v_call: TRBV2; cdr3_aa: CASSSYHEQYF
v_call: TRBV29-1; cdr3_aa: CSVLEAPSTDTQYF
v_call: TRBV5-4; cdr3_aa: CASSLQGVGNIQYF
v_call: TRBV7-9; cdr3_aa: CASSTNSGNTIYF
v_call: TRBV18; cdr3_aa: CASSPGTAVNQPQHF
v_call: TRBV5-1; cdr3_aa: CASSQREANTGELFF
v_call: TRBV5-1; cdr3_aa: CASSRERPNTGELFF
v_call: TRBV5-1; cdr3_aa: CASSLGAGGPGEQFF
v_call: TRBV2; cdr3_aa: CASRPNTGEQYF